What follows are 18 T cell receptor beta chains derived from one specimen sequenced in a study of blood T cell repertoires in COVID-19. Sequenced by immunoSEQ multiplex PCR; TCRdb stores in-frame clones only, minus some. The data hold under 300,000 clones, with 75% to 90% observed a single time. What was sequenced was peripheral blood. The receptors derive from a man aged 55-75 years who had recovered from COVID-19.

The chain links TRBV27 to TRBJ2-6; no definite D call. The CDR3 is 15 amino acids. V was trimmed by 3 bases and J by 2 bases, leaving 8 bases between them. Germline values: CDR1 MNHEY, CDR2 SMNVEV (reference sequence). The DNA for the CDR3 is TGTGCCAGCAGTTTTTCCGTTACTGGGGCCAACGTCCTGACTTTC. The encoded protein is CASSFSVTGANVLTF.

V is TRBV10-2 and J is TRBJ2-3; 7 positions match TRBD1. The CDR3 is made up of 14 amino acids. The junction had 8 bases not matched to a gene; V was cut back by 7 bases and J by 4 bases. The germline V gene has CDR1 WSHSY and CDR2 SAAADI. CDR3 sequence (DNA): TGCGCCAGCACGACAGGGCGGTCCGCAGATACGCAGTATTTT. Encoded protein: CASTTGRSADTQYF.

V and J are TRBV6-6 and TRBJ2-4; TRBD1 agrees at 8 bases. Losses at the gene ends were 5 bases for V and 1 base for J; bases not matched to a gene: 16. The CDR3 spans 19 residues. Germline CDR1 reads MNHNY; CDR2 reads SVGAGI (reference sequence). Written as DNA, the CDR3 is TGTGCCAGCAGTCAGGAAGAGGGCAGGGGGCGCGGGGCCAAAAACATTCAGTACTTC. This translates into CASSQEEGRGRGAKNIQYF.

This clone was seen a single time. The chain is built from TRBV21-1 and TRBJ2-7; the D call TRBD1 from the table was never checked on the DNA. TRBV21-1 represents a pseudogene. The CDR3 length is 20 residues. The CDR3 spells CASSLSTGQGTTILSYEQYF. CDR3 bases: TGTGCCAGCAGCCTCTCGACGGGACAGGGGACAACTATCTTATCCTACGAGCAGTACTTC.

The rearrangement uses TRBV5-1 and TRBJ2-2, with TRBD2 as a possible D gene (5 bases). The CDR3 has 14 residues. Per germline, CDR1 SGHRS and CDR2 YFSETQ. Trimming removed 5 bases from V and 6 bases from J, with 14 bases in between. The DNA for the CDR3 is TGCGCCAGCAGTCGGGGAATTACCGCCGGGGAGCTGTTTTTT. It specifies CASSRGITAGELFF. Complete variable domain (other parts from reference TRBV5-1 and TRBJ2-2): KAGVTQTPRYLIKTRGQQVTLSCSPISGHRSVSWYQQTPGQGLQFLFEYFSETQRNKGNFPGRFSGRQFSNSRSEMNVSTLELGDSALYLCASSRGITAGELFFGEGSRLTVL.

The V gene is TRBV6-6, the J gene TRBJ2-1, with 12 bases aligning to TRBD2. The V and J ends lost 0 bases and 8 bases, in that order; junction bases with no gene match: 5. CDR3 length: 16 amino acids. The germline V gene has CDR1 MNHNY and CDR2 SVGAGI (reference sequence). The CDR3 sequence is CASSYSSSGGAHEQFF. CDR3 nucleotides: TGTGCCAGCAGTTACTCATCTAGCGGGGGGGCCCATGAGCAGTTCTTC.

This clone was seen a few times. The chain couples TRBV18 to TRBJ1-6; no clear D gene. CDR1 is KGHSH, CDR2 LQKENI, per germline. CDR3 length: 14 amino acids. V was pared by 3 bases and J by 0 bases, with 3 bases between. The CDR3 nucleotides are TGTGCCAGCTCACCGAGCTCCTATAATTCACCCCTCCACTTT. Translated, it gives CASSPSSYNSPLHF.

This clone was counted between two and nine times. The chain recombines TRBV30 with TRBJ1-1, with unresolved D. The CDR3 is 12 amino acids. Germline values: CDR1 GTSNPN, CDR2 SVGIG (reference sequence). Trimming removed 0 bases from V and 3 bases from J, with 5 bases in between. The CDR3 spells CAWSVLYTEAFF. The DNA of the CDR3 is TGTGCCTGGAGTGTACTTTACACTGAAGCTTTCTTT.

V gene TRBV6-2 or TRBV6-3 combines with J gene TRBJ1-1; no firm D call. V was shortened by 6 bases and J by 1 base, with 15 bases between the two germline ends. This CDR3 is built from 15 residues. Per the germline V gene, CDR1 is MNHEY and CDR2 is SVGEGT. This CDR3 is CASSTWRGGNTEAFF. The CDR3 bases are TGTGCCAGCAGCACCTGGCGGGGTGGGAACACTGAAGCTTTCTTT.

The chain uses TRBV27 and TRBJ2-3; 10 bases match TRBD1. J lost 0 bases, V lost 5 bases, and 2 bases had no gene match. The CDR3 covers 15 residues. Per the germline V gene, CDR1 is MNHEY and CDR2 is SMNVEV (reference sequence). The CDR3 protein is CASSKGQGSTDTQYF. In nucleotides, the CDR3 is TGTGCCAGCAGTAAGGGACAGGGGAGCACAGATACGCAGTATTTT.

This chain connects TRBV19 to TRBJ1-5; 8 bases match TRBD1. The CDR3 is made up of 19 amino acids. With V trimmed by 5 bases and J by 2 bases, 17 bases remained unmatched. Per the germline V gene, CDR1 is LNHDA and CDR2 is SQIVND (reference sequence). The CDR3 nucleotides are TGTGCCAGTAGTCTAAGACCCGGGACAGGTAAACTAGGCAATCAGCCCCAGCATTTT. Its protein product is CASSLRPGTGKLGNQPQHF.

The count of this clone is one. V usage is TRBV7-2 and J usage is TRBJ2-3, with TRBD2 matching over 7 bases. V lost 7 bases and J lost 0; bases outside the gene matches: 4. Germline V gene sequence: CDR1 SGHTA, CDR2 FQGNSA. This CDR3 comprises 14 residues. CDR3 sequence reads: CASTPGGSTDTQYF. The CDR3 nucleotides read TGTGCCAGCACCCCCGGGGGGAGCACAGATACGCAGTATTTT.

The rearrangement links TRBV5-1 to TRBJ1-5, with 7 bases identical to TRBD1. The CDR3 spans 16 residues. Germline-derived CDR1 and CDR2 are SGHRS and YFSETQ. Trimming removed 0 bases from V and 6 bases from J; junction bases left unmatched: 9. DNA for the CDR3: TGCGCCAGCAGCTTGGGGCCAGGGGGAGATGGTCAGCCCCAGCATTTT. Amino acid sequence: CASSLGPGGDGQPQHF. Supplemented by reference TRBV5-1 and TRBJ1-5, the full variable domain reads KAGVTQTPRYLIKTRGQQVTLSCSPISGHRSVSWYQQTPGQGLQFLFEYFSETQRNKGNFPGRFSGRQFSNSRSEMNVSTLELGDSALYLCASSLGPGGDGQPQHFGDGTRLSIL.

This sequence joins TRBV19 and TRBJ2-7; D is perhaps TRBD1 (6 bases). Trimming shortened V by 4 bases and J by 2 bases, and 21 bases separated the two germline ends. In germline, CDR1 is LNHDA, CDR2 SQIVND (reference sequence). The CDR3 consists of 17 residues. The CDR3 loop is CASSTPNGQSFAYEQYF. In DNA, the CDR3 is TGTGCCAGTAGTACACCAAACGGACAGAGTTTCGCCTACGAGCAGTACTTC.

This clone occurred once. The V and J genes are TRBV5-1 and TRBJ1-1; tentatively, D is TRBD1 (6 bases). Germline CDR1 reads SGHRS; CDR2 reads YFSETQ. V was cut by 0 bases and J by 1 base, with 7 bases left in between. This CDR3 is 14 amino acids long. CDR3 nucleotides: TGCGCCAGCAGCTTGGAGGGACAGAACACTGAAGCTTTCTTT. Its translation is CASSLEGQNTEAFF. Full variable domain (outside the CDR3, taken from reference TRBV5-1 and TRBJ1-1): KAGVTQTPRYLIKTRGQQVTLSCSPISGHRSVSWYQQTPGQGLQFLFEYFSETQRNKGNFPGRFSGRQFSNSRSEMNVSTLELGDSALYLCASSLEGQNTEAFFGQGTRLTVV.

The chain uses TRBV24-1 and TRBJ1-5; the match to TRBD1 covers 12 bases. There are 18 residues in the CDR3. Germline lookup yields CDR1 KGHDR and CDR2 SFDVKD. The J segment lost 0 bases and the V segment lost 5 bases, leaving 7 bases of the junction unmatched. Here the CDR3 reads CATSGDRGLPNSNQPQHF. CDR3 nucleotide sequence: TGTGCCACCAGTGGGGACAGGGGGCTCCCCAATAGCAATCAGCCCCAGCATTTT.

CDR3 sequence (DNA): TGTGCCACCAGTGATTTTCCTCTAGCGGGGGGGCCAAGCACCGGGGAGCTGTTTTTT. Its translation is CATSDFPLAGGPSTGELFF. The V gene is TRBV24-1, the J gene TRBJ2-2, with 12 bases aligning to TRBD2. The junction had 9 bases not matched to a gene; V was cut back by 1 base and J by 4 bases. This CDR3 spans 19 amino acids. CDR1 and CDR2 (germline): KGHDR, SFDVKD.

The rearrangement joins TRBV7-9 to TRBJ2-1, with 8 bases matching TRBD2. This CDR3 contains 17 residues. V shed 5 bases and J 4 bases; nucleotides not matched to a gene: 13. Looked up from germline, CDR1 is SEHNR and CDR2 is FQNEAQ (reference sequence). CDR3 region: CASSPNIAGTDYNEQFF. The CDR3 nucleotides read TGTGCCAGCAGCCCTAATATAGCGGGGACGGATTACAATGAGCAGTTCTTC.